Listed here are 19 T cell receptor beta chains from one sample, sequenced in a study of identical twins. TCRdb used MiXCR to reprocess the 5' RACE reads, holding one entry per CDR3 protein. This repertoire shows under 350,000 distinct CDR3 sequences, 8.5% to 9.5% found once; its top ten account for 6% to 8.5%. This same sample was also part of a study on yellow fever vaccine responses in identical twins.

The sample comprised CD8+ T cells sorted from blood. All receptors derive from a young woman in good health.

The CDR3 region has the DNA TGCAGCGTTCTGAAGCCCCCAGGGCCAGCGGGGGGCTACACCTTC. The encoded protein is CSVLKPPGPAGGYTF. This sequence joins TRBV29-1 and TRBJ1-2; D is perhaps TRBD1 (5 bases). Germline assignment: CDR1 SQVTM and CDR2 ANQGSEA. V gave up 5 bases and J gave up 8 bases, with 24 bases separating them. CDR3 length: 15 amino acids.

The gene calls are TRBV7-2 and TRBJ2-7, with D perhaps given as TRBD1 or TRBD2 (6 bases each). V lost 2 bases and J lost 0, with 14 bases in between. The CDR3 contains 16 residues. Germline CDR1 SGHTA, CDR2 FQGNSA. CDR3 sequence reads: CASSLKGWGASYEQYF. The CDR3 bases are TGTGCCAGCAGCTTAAAGGGGTGGGGGGCCTCCTACGAGCAGTACTTC.

This clonotype was recorded many times. The germline gene is not matched at one end of the junction; a read error may be the cause. V gene TRBV7-9 combines with J gene TRBJ2-1, with 7 positions matching TRBD2. Per the germline V gene, CDR1 is SEHNR and CDR2 is FQNEAQ (reference sequence). The CDR3 is made up of 15 amino acids. The CDR3 DNA sequence: TGTGCCAGCACCTTAGGTACTAGCGCCTACAATGAGCAGTTCTTC. It translates to CASTLGTSAYNEQFF. Full variable domain (missing parts from reference TRBV7-9 and TRBJ2-1): DTGVSQNPRHKITKRGQNVTFRCDPISEHNRLYWYRQTLGQGPEFLTYFQNEAQLEKSRLLSDRFSAERPKGSFSTLEIQRTEQGDSAMYLCASTLGTSAYNEQFFGPGTRLTVL.

The chain joins TRBV20-1 to TRBJ2-2, with D possibly TRBD2 on 5 matching bases. Germline V gives CDR1 DFQATT, CDR2 SNEGSKA (reference sequence). This CDR3 spans 14 amino acids. The V gene lost 5 bases and the J gene lost 6 bases, with 16 bases spanning the gap. CDR3 residues: CSAAGIAGAGELFF. CDR3 nucleotide sequence: TGCAGTGCTGCCGGGATCGCCGGGGCCGGGGAGCTGTTTTTT.

The rearrangement links TRBV10-1 to TRBJ2-5; TRBD2 might be the D (6 bases). Trimming shortened V by 10 bases and J by 2 bases, and 20 bases separated the two germline ends. This CDR3 spans 15 amino acids. Germline CDR1 WNHNN, CDR2 SYGVQD (reference sequence). In nucleotides, the CDR3 is TGCGCCACCGCCAAAGTCCAGGGAGGACAAGAGACCCAGTACTTC. Residues: CATAKVQGGQETQYF.

The genes are TRBV30 and TRBJ1-2, with 7 bases matching TRBD1. CDR3 length: 13 residues. V gave up 3 bases and J gave up 5 bases; unmatched junction bases: 6. The germline gives CDR1 GTSNPN, CDR2 SVGIG (reference sequence). CDR3 amino acids: CAWREGTAYGYTF. In nucleotides, the CDR3 is TGTGCCTGGAGGGAAGGGACAGCGTATGGCTACACCTTC.

The table lists this clonotype with many counts. This rearrangement joins TRBV12-3 or TRBV12-4 to TRBJ2-5, with TRBD2 matching over 15 bases. The CDR3 spans 14 residues. V gave up 5 bases and J gave up 5 bases; unmatched junction bases: 0. This chain's CDR3 is CASSGLAGGETQYF. The CDR3 DNA reads TGTGCCAGCAGTGGACTAGCGGGAGGGGAGACCCAGTACTTC.

This rearrangement joins TRBV4-3 to TRBJ1-2, with a tentative D call TRBD1 (5 bases). The CDR3 consists of 16 residues. Looked up from germline, CDR1 is LGHNA and CDR2 is YSLEER. The V end was cut by 0 bases, the J end by 4 bases, with 15 bases between. The CDR3 reads CASSQDLAEGLYGYTF. The DNA of the CDR3 is TGCGCCAGCAGCCAAGATTTGGCGGAGGGGCTCTATGGCTACACCTTC.

The chain is built from TRBV4-3 and TRBJ2-7; D tentatively fits TRBD1 or TRBD2 (5 bases each). The CDR3 is 17 amino acids. In germline, CDR1 is LGHNA, CDR2 YSLEER. The germline V and J ends were trimmed by 0 bases and 3 bases, with 18 bases remaining between them. CDR3 coding DNA: TGCGCCAGCAGCCAAGACCTATTCTCGACAGACTACTACGAGCAGTACTTC. This sequence encodes CASSQDLFSTDYYEQYF.

This clonotype was detected only a few times. V is TRBV29-1 and J is TRBJ2-1; 8 positions agree with TRBD1. The CDR3 runs 13 residues. The ends lost 5 bases at V and 3 bases at J; junction bases unmatched: 3. Germline loops: CDR1 SQVTM, CDR2 ANQGSEA. In nucleotides, the CDR3 is TGCAGCGTTAGGACAGGGAACTACAATGAGCAGTTCTTC. This gives the protein CSVRTGNYNEQFF.

This clonotype was counted many times. V is TRBV12-3 or TRBV12-4 and J is TRBJ2-1, with unresolved D. The V end was cut by 1 base, the J end by 7 bases, with 8 bases between. This CDR3 is built from 13 residues. The CDR3 loop is CASSLVVVNEQFF. The CDR3 bases are TGTGCCAGCAGTTTAGTAGTTGTTAATGAGCAGTTCTTC.

V gene TRBV4-1 combines with J gene TRBJ1-4; 7 bases map to TRBD1. With 0 bases clipped from V and 3 bases from J, the junction kept 4 bases outside the gene matches. Germline loops: CDR1 MGHRA, CDR2 YSYEKL. The CDR3 runs 16 residues. CDR3 sequence reads: CASSQEPGGANEKLFF. The CDR3 region has the DNA TGCGCCAGCAGCCAAGAACCAGGGGGGGCTAATGAAAAACTGTTTTTT.

The gene calls are TRBV7-9 and TRBJ2-7; D possibly matches TRBD1 or TRBD2 (5 bases each). V was pared by 5 bases and J by 0 bases, with 17 bases between. The CDR3 has 16 residues. Germline V lookup: CDR1 SEHNR, CDR2 FQNEAQ (reference sequence). CDR3: CASSHEDVRGSYEQYF. The CDR3 nucleotides are TGTGCCAGCAGCCACGAGGACGTGAGGGGCTCCTACGAGCAGTACTTC.

The CDR3 is CASSIMASGPQYNEQFF. Here the CDR3 DNA reads TGTGCCAGTAGTATCATGGCTTCGGGACCACAATACAATGAGCAGTTCTTC. The rearrangement joins TRBV19 to TRBJ2-1; either TRBD1 or TRBD2 may fit D (5 bases each). Germline V lookup: CDR1 LNHDA, CDR2 SQIVND (reference sequence). This CDR3 has 17 residues. Trimming removed 3 bases at V and 4 bases at J, with 19 bases between. The full variable domain, completed using reference TRBV19 and TRBJ2-1, is DGGITQSPKYLFRKEGQNVTLSCEQNLNHDAMYWYRQDPGQGLRLIYYSQIVNDFQKGDIAEGYSVSREKKESFPLTVTSAQKNPTAFYLCASSIMASGPQYNEQFFGPGTRLTVL.

This clonotype was found a few times. The chain recombines TRBV11-2 with TRBJ2-1; TRBD2 agrees at 11 bases. The CDR3 is 17 amino acids. Germline CDR1 and CDR2: SGHAT and FQNNGV. Losses at the gene ends were 5 bases for V and 0 bases for J; bases not matched to a gene: 6. The CDR3 spells CASSPRLAGYSYNEQFF. The CDR3 DNA reads TGTGCCAGCAGCCCCAGACTAGCGGGATACTCCTACAATGAGCAGTTCTTC.

As for this clonotype: A much larger clone sits a single nucleotide away, making a read error possible. V and J are TRBV10-1 and TRBJ2-4; D uncertain. There are 14 residues in the CDR3. CDR1 is WNHNN, CDR2 SYGVQD, per germline (reference sequence). Here the CDR3 reads CASSETLAENIRYF. The CDR3 DNA is TGCGCCAGCAGTGAAACTCTTGCAGAGAACATTCGGTACTTC.

This clonotype was recorded many times. This chain joins TRBV28 and TRBJ2-7; D not certain. This CDR3 has 13 residues. From germline, CDR1 is MDHEN and CDR2 SYDVKM. Trimming left V 1 base short and J 4 bases short, with 8 bases between. The CDR3 loop is CASSLFAEYEQYF. The CDR3 bases are TGTGCCAGCAGTTTATTCGCGGAGTACGAGCAGTACTTC.

The sample holds a few counts of this clonotype. V usage is TRBV7-9 and J usage is TRBJ2-7; 7 bases are a match to TRBD2. CDR3 length equals 15 residues. With 6 bases clipped from V and 1 base from J, the junction kept 9 bases outside the gene matches. The germline V gene has CDR1 SEHNR and CDR2 FQNEAQ (reference sequence). CDR3 nucleotides: TGTGCCAGCAGTGGGGAGGGCAGGCGATCCTACGAGCAGTACTTC. Residues: CASSGEGRRSYEQYF.

This clonotype has only one observation. Being one base from a much bigger clone, this may be a read error. The chain employs TRBV28 and TRBJ2-2, with D unresolved. There are 13 residues in the CDR3. The V and J ends lost 3 bases and 7 bases respectively, with 9 bases between them. Germline CDR1 reads MDHEN; CDR2 reads SYDVKM. CDR3 sequence reads: CASSFPVVGELFF. The DNA for the CDR3 is TGTGCCAGCAGTTTCCCTGTAGTCGGGGAGCTGTTTTTT. Full variable domain (remainder filled in from reference TRBV28 and TRBJ2-2): DVKVTQSSRYLVKRTGEKVFLECVQDMDHENMFWYRQDPGLGLRLIYFSYDVKMKEKGDIPEGYSVSREKKERFSLILESASTNQTSMYLCASSFPVVGELFFGEGSRLTVL.